A selection of T cell receptor beta chains follows, all from one sample in a study of response to subunit inactivated influenza vaccine. Each CDR3 protein gets one entry after TCRdb re-called the RT-PCR reads with MiXCR. The sample has hundreds of thousands of distinct CDR3 sequences, about 8% seen once. The sequences come from PBMCs from blood, collected around 25 months after vaccination. The source is a man aged 50 to 75 who received an inactivated influenza vaccine. The CDR3 runs from the conserved cysteine through the conserved F or W. Each record gives: V gene, D gene, clone size, J gene, CDR3 protein, CDR3 DNA. D genes are given only for firm matches. The size entry is marked missing in some rows and otherwise reads once, few, many or a size class.

>TRBV24-1|NA|NA|TRBJ2-5
CATSDSFVQQETQYF
TGTGCCACCAGTGACTCCTTCGTACAGCAAGAGACCCAGTACTTC
>TRBV28|TRBD2|few|TRBJ2-3
CASRSLAGAADTQYF
TGTGCCAGCAGGTCCCTAGCGGGAGCGGCAGATACGCAGTATTTT
>TRBV4-2|NA|few|TRBJ2-2
CASSQERLHTGELFF
TGTGCCAGCAGCCAAGAGAGGTTGCACACCGGGGAGCTGTTTTTT
>TRBV20-1|TRBD2|NA|TRBJ2-3
CSARDGLAGGQSADTQYF
TGCAGTGCTAGAGATGGACTAGCGGGGGGGCAGTCCGCAGATACGCAGTATTTT
>TRBV5-1|TRBD1|many|TRBJ2-7
CASSLDRGNYEQYF
TGCGCCAGCAGCTTGGACAGGGGCAACTACGAGCAGTACTTC
>TRBV4-3|NA|NA|TRBJ1-6
CASSQAGDSYNSPLHF
TGCGCCAGCAGCCAAGCAGGGGATTCCTATAATTCACCCCTCCACTTT
>TRBV9|NA|NA|TRBJ2-7
CASSPGGAVNEQYF
TGTGCCAGCAGCCCCGGGGGAGCGGTAAACGAGCAGTACTTC
>TRBV24-1|TRBD2|many|TRBJ2-3
CATSEPSGRGTDTQYF
TGTGCCACCAGTGAACCTAGCGGGAGGGGCACAGATACGCAGTATTTT
>TRBV11-2|NA|NA|TRBJ1-2
CASSLSQRGLGYTF
TGTGCCAGCAGCTTAAGCCAGCGGGGACTGGGCTACACCTTC
>TRBV12-3/TRBV12-4|NA|many|TRBJ1-2
CASSLAGVQGYTF
TGTGCCAGCAGTTTGGCAGGGGTCCAAGGCTACACCTTC
>TRBV5-1|TRBD1|NA|TRBJ1-1
CASSADRGRVNTEAFF
TGCGCCAGCAGCGCGGACAGGGGGAGGGTGAACACTGAAGCTTTCTTT
>TRBV7-2|TRBD1|NA|TRBJ1-1
CASSSAKGQGTEAFF
TGTGCCAGCAGCTCAGCTAAAGGACAGGGTACTGAAGCTTTCTTT
>TRBV27|NA|many|TRBJ2-1
CASSTPNSEQFF
TGTGCCAGCAGTACCCCAAATAGTGAGCAGTTCTTC
>TRBV29-1|TRBD2|few|TRBJ2-1
CSFSGNTYNEQFF
TGCAGCTTTAGCGGGAACACCTACAATGAGCAGTTCTTC
>TRBV6-1|TRBD2|few|TRBJ2-5
CASRRLAGMQETQYF
TGTGCCAGCAGAAGACTAGCGGGGATGCAAGAGACCCAGTACTTC
>TRBV7-2|NA|few|TRBJ2-7
CASSLAPEGEGQYF
TGTGCCAGCAGCTTAGCGCCGGAAGGCGAGGGGCAGTACTTC
>TRBV3-1|TRBD2|NA|TRBJ2-7
CASSFGTSGSFEQYF
TGTGCCAGCAGCTTCGGGACTAGCGGGAGTTTCGAGCAGTACTTC
>TRBV7-9|TRBD2|NA|TRBJ2-6
CASSDPSGSVGANVLTF
TGTGCCAGCAGCGACCCTAGCGGGAGTGTTGGGGCCAACGTCCTGACTTTC
>TRBV20-1|TRBD1|NA|TRBJ2-3
CSARAVGQGLSDTQYF
TGCAGTGCTAGAGCCGTGGGACAGGGTCTATCAGATACGCAGTATTTT
>TRBV30|NA|many|TRBJ1-6
CAWSAGINSPLHF
TGTGCCTGGAGTGCCGGGATCAATTCACCCCTCCACTTT
>TRBV18|TRBD1|NA|TRBJ1-1
CASSRGQAEAFF
TGTGCCAGCTCCCGAGGACAGGCCGAAGCTTTCTTT
>TRBV12-3/TRBV12-4|NA|many|TRBJ2-7
CASSLAFGYEQYF
TGTGCCAGCAGTTTAGCATTCGGCTACGAGCAGTACTTC